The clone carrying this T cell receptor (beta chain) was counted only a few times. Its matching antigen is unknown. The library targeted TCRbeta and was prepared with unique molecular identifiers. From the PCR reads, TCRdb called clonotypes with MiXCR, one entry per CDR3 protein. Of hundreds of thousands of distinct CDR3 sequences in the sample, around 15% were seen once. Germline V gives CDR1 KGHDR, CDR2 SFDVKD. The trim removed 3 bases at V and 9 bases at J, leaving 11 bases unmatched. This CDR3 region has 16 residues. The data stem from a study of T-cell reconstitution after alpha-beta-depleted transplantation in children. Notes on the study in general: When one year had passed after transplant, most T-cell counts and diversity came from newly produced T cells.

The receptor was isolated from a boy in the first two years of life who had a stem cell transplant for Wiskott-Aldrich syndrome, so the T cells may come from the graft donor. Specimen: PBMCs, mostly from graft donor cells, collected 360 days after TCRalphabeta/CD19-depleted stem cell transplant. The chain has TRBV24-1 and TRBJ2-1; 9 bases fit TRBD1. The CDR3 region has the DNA TGTGCCACCAGTGATGCAAGGACAGGGGCACCGGGTGAGCAGTTCTTC. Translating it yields CATSDARTGAPGEQFF.